This is a list of T cell receptor beta chains from one sample in a study of blood T cells in healthy people across ages. MiXCR was run by TCRdb on the 5' RACE reads, yielding one entry per CDR3 protein. The sample lists about 670,000 distinct CDR3 sequences, 40% to 45% occurring once. What was sequenced was blood. The receptor set was obtained from a man older than 75 in good health. The CDR3 runs from the conserved cysteine through the conserved F or W. Rows give clone size only sometimes, using once, few, many, or a class for an expanded clone.

TRBJ1-1,few,TRBV6-2/TRBV6-3,CASRYGVESTEAFF
TRBJ1-1,.,TRBV6-2/TRBV6-3,CASRKLRDTPWGDTEAFF
TRBJ2-7,.,TRBV15,CATSREQWGEQYF
TRBJ2-7,few,TRBV28,CASSAGTSYEQYF
TRBJ1-5,.,TRBV7-2,CASSLEHPLQPQHF
TRBJ2-3,few,TRBV9,CASSALAGGRDTQYF
TRBJ2-7,many,TRBV3-1,CASSQADYEQYF
TRBJ1-6,.,TRBV30,CAWSGTQGRNSPLHF
TRBJ1-1,few,TRBV7-2,CASSREGGRTEAFF
TRBJ2-5,few,TRBV20-1,CSARDGFQETQYF
TRBJ2-7,.,TRBV5-5,CASSIGVVGSYEQYF
TRBJ1-2,few,TRBV28,CASSAVVGYTF
TRBJ2-1,.,TRBV20-1,CSAPDTSSYNEQFF
TRBJ1-1,.,TRBV29-1,CSGRQGVSEAFF
TRBJ1-1,.,TRBV5-1,CASRMGLGNTEAFF
TRBJ2-2,.,TRBV12-3/TRBV12-4,CASRGQGPGELFF
TRBJ2-3,.,TRBV3-1,CASSPVSTDTQYF
TRBJ1-5,few,TRBV20-1,CSARDGGVQQPQHF
TRBJ2-1,.,TRBV18,CASSPLPGAEVGNEQFF
TRBJ2-1,few,TRBV20-1,CSARFSSGGGYNEQFF
TRBJ1-5,.,TRBV12-3/TRBV12-4,CASSFLGAAQPQHF
TRBJ2-7,.,TRBV28,CASRLSPYSYEQYF
TRBJ2-3,.,TRBV7-2,CASSFQNGPTDTKYF
TRBJ2-5,.,TRBV2,CASSGQGQIQETQYF
TRBJ2-5,few,TRBV15,CATSRDRVGGQETQYF
.,.,TRBV18,CASSPSEETQYF
TRBJ2-7,few,TRBV14,CASSPWTSGVISYEQYF
TRBJ2-6,few,TRBV6-2/TRBV6-3,CASRAWGQGVWANVLTF
TRBJ2-6,many,TRBV30,CACRVGANVLTF
TRBJ2-7,.,TRBV6-2/TRBV6-3,CASRGTASRYYEQYF
TRBJ2-1,few,TRBV6-1,CASNRDSPYNEQFF
TRBJ2-1,.,TRBV27,CASKRGQSHEQFF
TRBJ2-3,.,TRBV14,CASSQGLAGTGTQYF
TRBJ1-1,.,TRBV20-1,CSAEGIQNTEAFF
TRBJ2-3,.,TRBV4-1,CASSQRLAGEPQRDTQYF
TRBJ2-3,.,TRBV9,CASGGTGGADTQYF
TRBJ1-4,many,TRBV7-6,CASSLRSREKLFF
TRBJ2-1,.,TRBV29-1,CSVRRDRGYNEQFF
TRBJ1-2,.,TRBV28,CASTGQGTGDGYTF
TRBJ2-7,few,TRBV12-3/TRBV12-4,CASSLRAGIYEQYF
TRBJ1-1,few,TRBV27,CANRVWVEAFF
TRBJ2-3,few,TRBV6-1,CASSPSLGNSDTQYF
TRBJ1-1,few,TRBV5-1,CASSLDRPVNTEAFF
TRBJ2-6,.,TRBV20-1,CSASENAPSGANVLTF
TRBJ1-3,.,TRBV11-2,CASSLMAGNTIYF
TRBJ2-3,many,TRBV28,CASSETGQADTQYF
TRBJ2-5,.,TRBV7-2,CASSLRGGRGETQYF
TRBJ2-1,few,TRBV12-3/TRBV12-4,CARGSRGQVPSSYNEQFF
TRBJ2-3,many,TRBV12-3/TRBV12-4,CASSPGGALKGDTQYF
TRBJ2-3,once,TRBV7-8,CASSPGGTGPSTDTQYF
TRBJ2-3,few,TRBV12-5,CASGLRTGSPDTQYF
TRBJ1-1,.,TRBV10-1,CASSEDRLNTEAFF